Each of the 32 T cell receptor beta chains below was sequenced from the same sample in a study of shared clonotypes between healthy human individuals. Clones were sequenced by immunoSEQ multiplex PCR, and TCRdb holds only the in-frame ones, with some missing. The table has some 2.1 million clones, about 95% seen once. The sequencing sample was made of naive CD4+ T cells sorted from blood. Noted subset: CD45RA+ positively selected. The origin of the receptors is a man aged 18-30 years in good health.

This clone was counted once. This chain links TRBV5-1 with TRBJ2-7; possible D gene TRBD1, 5 bases. CDR1 SGHRS and CDR2 YFSETQ come from the germline V gene. The V end was cut by 0 bases, the J end by 3 bases, with 19 bases between. The CDR3 sequence is 17 residues long. The CDR3, as DNA: TGCGCCAGCAGCTTGGGGTCAGGTGGGGCAAGGGGCTACGAGCAGTACTTC. Translating gives CASSLGSGGARGYEQYF. The full variable domain, with the rest looked up from reference TRBV5-1 and TRBJ2-7, is KAGVTQTPRYLIKTRGQQVTLSCSPISGHRSVSWYQQTPGQGLQFLFEYFSETQRNKGNFPGRFSGRQFSNSRSEMNVSTLELGDSALYLCASSLGSGGARGYEQYFGPGTRLTVT.

The genes are TRBV5-4 and TRBJ2-1, with 8 nucleotides matching TRBD2. Germline V gene data show CDR1 as SGHNT and CDR2 as YYREEE (reference sequence). CDR3 length: 14 amino acids. The trim removed 4 bases at V and 10 bases at J, leaving 10 bases unmatched. The CDR3 DNA follows: TGTGCCAGCAGCCCCTCCGGGGGGGCGGGGGAGCAGTTCTTC. Encoded protein: CASSPSGGAGEQFF.

The chain recombines TRBV18 with TRBJ2-3; 10 bases match TRBD2. This CDR3 has 15 residues. The germline CDR1 and CDR2 sequences are KGHSH and LQKENI. V was pared by 6 bases and J by 4 bases, with 7 bases of the junction left unmatched. In nucleotides, the CDR3 is TGTGCCAGCTCGCAGCTAGCGGGGGTAGCAGATACGCAGTATTTT. Encoded protein: CASSQLAGVADTQYF.

The rearrangement joins TRBV12-5 to TRBJ1-2; D remains ambiguous. The V end was cut by 0 bases, the J end by 8 bases, with 19 bases between. CDR3 size: 16 residues. Germline CDR1 reads LGHNT; CDR2 reads FRNRAP. This chain's CDR3 is CASGLVRKGPLEGYTF. CDR3 bases: TGTGCTAGTGGTTTGGTCCGGAAGGGCCCTCTGGAGGGCTACACCTTC.

This clone has only one observation. The chain links TRBV9 to TRBJ2-2, with 7 bases that match TRBD1. The CDR3 loop spans 15 amino acids. Trimming took 3 bases from V and 3 from J; bases not matched to a gene: 5. Germline CDR1 SGDLS, CDR2 YYNGEE. The CDR3 loop reads CASSETGVHTGELFF. The DNA for the CDR3 is TGTGCCAGCAGCGAAACAGGGGTTCACACCGGGGAGCTGTTTTTT. The whole variable domain, filled in from reference TRBV9 and TRBJ2-2, reads DSGVTQTPKHLITATGQRVTLRCSPRSGDLSVYWYQQSLDQGLQFLIQYYNGEERAKGNILERFSAQQFPDLHSELNLSSLELGDSALYFCASSETGVHTGELFFGEGSRLTVL.

J is TRBJ2-1 and V is TRBV5-4, with TRBD2 identical over 10 bases. Germline values: CDR1 SGHNT, CDR2 YYREEE (reference sequence). The J segment lost 5 bases and the V segment lost 2 bases, leaving 4 bases of the junction unmatched. The CDR3 length is 15 residues. The CDR3 protein is CASSFGTSVDNEQFF. In nucleotides, the CDR3 is TGTGCCAGCAGCTTCGGGACTAGCGTAGACAATGAGCAGTTCTTC.

The genes are TRBV2 and TRBJ2-3, with D possibly called TRBD1 or TRBD2 (5 bases each). Germline CDR1 SNHLY, CDR2 FYNNEI. The CDR3 spans 14 residues. The V end lost 6 bases, the J end lost 2 bases, and 12 bases lay between the germline ends. The CDR3 loop is CASRVGVNTDTQYF. The CDR3 nucleotides are TGTGCCAGCAGAGTGGGGGTGAACACAGATACGCAGTATTTT.

V is TRBV10-3 and J is TRBJ2-2; no clear D gene. Between the trimmed V and J ends, which lost 7 bases and 1 base, there was a span of 13 bases. CDR3 length: 15 residues. Germline values: CDR1 ENHRY, CDR2 SYGVKD. CDR3 residues: CAIKAAVRNTGELFF. CDR3 nucleotides: TGTGCCATCAAAGCAGCCGTAAGGAACACCGGGGAGCTGTTTTTT.

In its sample, this clone was seen once. V usage is TRBV4-2 and J usage is TRBJ2-6; tentatively, D is TRBD1 (5 bases). Between the trimmed V and J ends, which lost 7 bases and 0 bases, there was a span of 13 bases. Germline lookup yields CDR1 LGHNA and CDR2 YNFKEQ. This CDR3 has 16 residues. CDR3 sequence: CASKTAMFSGANVLTF. The CDR3 nucleotides read TGTGCCAGCAAGACAGCTATGTTCTCTGGGGCCAACGTCCTGACTTTC.

About this clone: Germline and junction disagree at one end, which may indicate a read error. The V call is TRBV7-7, the J call TRBJ1-5; D not resolved. The CDR3 consists of 13 residues. The germline V gene has CDR1 SSHAT and CDR2 FNYEAQ (reference sequence). CDR3 sequence reads: CASSPGINQPQHF. In DNA form, the CDR3 reads TGTGCTAGCAGCCCAGGAATCAATCAGCCCCAGCATTTT.

The chain combines TRBV5-5 with TRBJ1-1, with no clear D. Between the trimmed V and J ends, which lost 1 base and 2 bases, there was a span of 15 bases. The CDR3 is 16 residues long. In germline, CDR1 is SGHKS, CDR2 YYEKEE (reference sequence). Here the CDR3 DNA reads TGTGCCAGCAGCTTGTCTCAGCCAGAGAAAAACACTGAAGCTTTCTTT. Translated, it gives CASSLSQPEKNTEAFF. The entire variable domain, with the rest obtained from reference TRBV5-5 and TRBJ1-1, is as follows: DAGVTQSPTHLIKTRGQQVTLRCSPISGHKSVSWYQQVLGQGPQFIFQYYEKEERGRGNFPDRFSARQFPNYSSELNVNALLLGDSALYLCASSLSQPEKNTEAFFGQGTRLTVV.

V and J are TRBV28 and TRBJ1-5, with D unclear. Trimming took 5 bases from V and 4 from J, leaving 12 bases between them. CDR1 MDHEN and CDR2 SYDVKM come from the germline V gene. CDR3 length: 14 amino acids. The CDR3 nucleotides read TGTGCCAGCAGTATCGGGCAGCTAAATCAGCCCCAGCATTTT. It is translated as CASSIGQLNQPQHF.

The chain is built from TRBV9 and TRBJ1-3; D is undetermined. Trimming removed 0 bases at V and 2 bases at J, with 9 bases between. From germline, CDR1 is SGDLS and CDR2 YYNGEE. The CDR3 is 15 residues long. The CDR3 region is CASSVGWVPGNTIYF. In nucleotides, the CDR3 is TGTGCCAGCAGCGTAGGCTGGGTTCCTGGAAACACCATATATTTT. Variable domain in full (rest from reference TRBV9 and TRBJ1-3): DSGVTQTPKHLITATGQRVTLRCSPRSGDLSVYWYQQSLDQGLQFLIQYYNGEERAKGNILERFSAQQFPDLHSELNLSSLELGDSALYFCASSVGWVPGNTIYFGEGSWLTVV.

V is TRBV27 and J is TRBJ2-5, with D unclear. CDR1 is MNHEY, CDR2 SMNVEV, per germline (reference sequence). The CDR3 spans 12 residues. V was trimmed by 5 bases and J by 3 bases, leaving 7 bases between them. In DNA, the CDR3 is TGTGCCAGCAGTCGCCCCAAAGAGACCCAGTACTTC. Protein: CASSRPKETQYF.

Concerning this clone itself: Within the sample, other DNA sequences also encode this same CDR3. The chain carries TRBV18 and TRBJ1-1, with unresolved D. The germline CDR1 and CDR2 sequences are KGHSH and LQKENI. Deletions cut 0 bases from V and 4 bases from J, with 6 bases between. CDR3 length equals 13 residues. CDR3 residues: CASSPPVGTEAFF. CDR3 bases: TGTGCCAGCTCACCACCGGTCGGCACTGAAGCTTTCTTT.

This rearrangement joins TRBV6-5 to TRBJ2-2; D is possibly TRBD1 (6 bases). CDR3 size: 14 residues. Trimming stripped 5 bases from V and 2 bases from J, with 9 bases between. The germline gives CDR1 MNHEY, CDR2 SVGAGI. The CDR3 here is CASSVTGNTGELFF. The CDR3 coding sequence is TGTGCCAGCAGTGTGACAGGCAACACCGGGGAGCTGTTTTTT.

This chain uses TRBV10-1 with TRBJ2-2; D perhaps matches TRBD2 (5 bases). The ends were cut back, 0 bases at V and 4 bases at J, with 9 bases in the middle. CDR3 length: 15 residues. Germline-derived CDR1 and CDR2 are WNHNN and SYGVQD (reference sequence). CDR3 DNA sequence: TGCGCCAGCAGTGAGTCGAGGGCCCCCACCGGGGAGCTGTTTTTT. Translation gives CASSESRAPTGELFF.

The chain has TRBV5-5 and TRBJ2-7; 12 positions agree with TRBD2. Per the germline V gene, CDR1 is SGHKS and CDR2 is YYEKEE (reference sequence). V gave up 5 bases and J gave up 2 bases; unmatched junction bases: 2. This CDR3 has 14 amino acids. The CDR3 loop reads CASRLAGGTYEQYF. The CDR3 DNA reads as TGTGCCAGCAGGCTAGCGGGAGGGACCTACGAGCAGTACTTC. Combining the CDR3 with reference TRBV5-5 and TRBJ2-7 gives the whole variable domain DAGVTQSPTHLIKTRGQQVTLRCSPISGHKSVSWYQQVLGQGPQFIFQYYEKEERGRGNFPDRFSARQFPNYSSELNVNALLLGDSALYLCASRLAGGTYEQYFGPGTRLTVT.

In this sample, this clone turned up once. The V gene is TRBV29-1, the J gene TRBJ1-2; D ambiguous. V lost 6 bases, J lost 0 bases, and 8 bases lay in between. Germline lookup yields CDR1 SQVTM and CDR2 ANQGSEA. This CDR3 has 12 amino acids. CDR3 DNA sequence: TGCAGCGTGAGGACCCCTAACTATGGCTACACCTTC. Translation gives CSVRTPNYGYTF.

This clone was recorded only once. The chain joins TRBV11-2 to TRBJ2-3; 7 positions match TRBD2. This CDR3 region has 16 residues. After removal of 5 bases from V and 4 bases from J, the junction contained 12 bases not matched to a gene. Germline CDR1 and CDR2: SGHAT and FQNNGV. CDR3 coding DNA: TGTGCCAGCAGCGCCGCCGGGACTATTTTGTCAGATACGCAGTATTTT. Translation: CASSAAGTILSDTQYF. Drawing the rest from reference TRBV11-2 and TRBJ2-3, the complete variable domain is EAGVAQSPRYKIIEKRQSVAFWCNPISGHATLYWYQQILGQGPKLLIQFQNNGVVDDSQLPKDRFSAERLKGVDSTLKIQPAKLEDSAVYLCASSAAGTILSDTQYFGPGTRLTVL.

This chain links TRBV30 with TRBJ1-6; D uncertain. The V gene lost 1 base and the J gene lost 9 bases, with 7 bases spanning the gap. CDR1 is GTSNPN and CDR2 is SVGIG in the germline V gene (reference sequence). The CDR3 is made up of 12 amino acids. The CDR3 DNA reads as TGTGCCTGGAGTGAAGTCCGTTCACCCCTCCACTTT. Its translation: CAWSEVRSPLHF.

The V gene is TRBV18, the J gene TRBJ2-5, with 10 nucleotides matching TRBD1. Germline CDR1 KGHSH, CDR2 LQKENI. The CDR3 loop spans 16 amino acids. V gave up 3 bases and J gave up 9 bases; unmatched junction bases: 13. Here the CDR3 DNA reads TGTGCCAGCTCACCCCGGACAGGGGGAGGACAAGGGGCCCAGTACTTC. Translated: CASSPRTGGGQGAQYF.

The chain carries TRBV7-8 and TRBJ2-3; 10 bases are shared with TRBD1. Germline assignment: CDR1 SGHVS and CDR2 FQNEAQ. The J segment lost 2 bases and the V segment lost 0 bases, leaving 11 bases of the junction unmatched. The CDR3 length is 19 residues. For the CDR3, the DNA is TGTGCCAGCAGCTTAGCGACGGTAGGGACAGGGGCCTACACAGATACGCAGTATTTT. This encodes CASSLATVGTGAYTDTQYF.

This sequence joins TRBV2 and TRBJ2-5, with D tentatively TRBD2 (5 bases). The CDR3 is 13 amino acids. The ends were cut back, 2 bases at V and 2 bases at J, with 6 bases in the middle. Germline CDR1 and CDR2: SNHLY and FYNNEI. CDR3 nucleotide sequence: TGTGCCAGCAGTGAACAGCGGCAAGAGACCCAGTACTTC. As protein: CASSEQRQETQYF.

The genes are TRBV10-3 and TRBJ1-3; weak D call: TRBD1 (6 bases). V gave up 0 bases and J gave up 3 bases, with 12 bases separating them. The CDR3 runs to 16 residues. Germline V gene sequence: CDR1 ENHRY, CDR2 SYGVKD. The CDR3 region has the DNA TGTGCCATCAGTGAGTCTCGAGACAGGCTTGGAAACACCATATATTTT. It specifies CAISESRDRLGNTIYF.

The chain uses TRBV5-1 and TRBJ2-3; D call uncertain. The germline V gene has CDR1 SGHRS and CDR2 YFSETQ. Trimming took off 2 bases at V and 5 bases at J, with 9 bases between the two ends. The CDR3 contains 13 residues. The CDR3 coding sequence is TGCGCCAGCAGCTTATCGGTGGGAGATACGCAGTATTTT. It is translated as CASSLSVGDTQYF. The whole variable domain, remainder taken from reference TRBV5-1 and TRBJ2-3, is KAGVTQTPRYLIKTRGQQVTLSCSPISGHRSVSWYQQTPGQGLQFLFEYFSETQRNKGNFPGRFSGRQFSNSRSEMNVSTLELGDSALYLCASSLSVGDTQYFGPGTRLTVL.

This clone was seen once. A junction boundary mismatches the germline segment, possibly from a read error. The rearrangement joins TRBV7-7 to TRBJ1-2; no reliable D call. CDR3 length: 17 residues. Germline V lookup: CDR1 SSHAT, CDR2 FNYEAQ (reference sequence). CDR3 bases: TGTGCTAGCAGCTTAGCGGGGAGGGTCGGGGTAGGCTATGGCTACACCTTC. Residues: CASSLAGRVGVGYGYTF.

The chain employs TRBV5-1 and TRBJ2-2, with D perhaps matching TRBD2 (6 bases). The CDR3 has 15 residues. V was pared by 3 bases and J by 0 bases, with 9 bases between. Germline V lookup: CDR1 SGHRS, CDR2 YFSETQ. The CDR3 DNA follows: TGCGCCAGCAGCTCGCGGGAAACGAACACCGGGGAGCTGTTTTTT. Its protein is CASSSRETNTGELFF. The full variable domain, its missing parts supplied by reference TRBV5-1 and TRBJ2-2, is KAGVTQTPRYLIKTRGQQVTLSCSPISGHRSVSWYQQTPGQGLQFLFEYFSETQRNKGNFPGRFSGRQFSNSRSEMNVSTLELGDSALYLCASSSRETNTGELFFGEGSRLTVL.

This clone was picked up one time. The rearrangement joins TRBV30 to TRBJ1-3; TRBD1 is a possible D gene (6 bases). Trimming shortened V by 1 base and J by 7 bases, and 17 bases separated the two germline ends. CDR3 size: 15 residues. Germline CDR1 is GTSNPN and CDR2 is SVGIG (reference sequence). The CDR3 reads CAWSDIDRRMNTIYF. The CDR3 DNA sequence: TGTGCCTGGAGTGACATAGACAGGAGAATGAACACCATATATTTT.

To note about this clone: This could be a read error, since a much larger clone is one nucleotide away. The chain employs TRBV11-2 and TRBJ1-2; D unclear. The germline V gene has CDR1 SGHAT and CDR2 FQNNGV. This CDR3 is built from 13 residues. CDR3 loop: CASSVDNSYGYTF. CDR3 in DNA: TGTGCCAGCAGCGTAGACAATAGCTATGGCTACACCTTC.

The V gene is TRBV15, the J gene TRBJ2-7; 10 bases fit TRBD2. CDR1 is LNHNV and CDR2 is YYDKDF in the germline V gene (reference sequence). The ends lost 2 bases at V and 1 base at J; junction bases unmatched: 5. CDR3 size: 16 residues. CDR3 sequence: CATSRQLAGSSYEQYF. The CDR3 DNA sequence: TGTGCCACCAGCAGACAACTAGCGGGAAGTTCCTACGAGCAGTACTTC.

The chain is built from TRBV11-3 and TRBJ2-5, with 11 bases identical to TRBD2. The length of the CDR3 is 15 residues. Germline V gives CDR1 SGHNT, CDR2 YENEEA. V lost 5 bases and J lost 5; bases outside the gene matches: 7. The CDR3 sequence: CASSPSSGGEETQYF. The CDR3 DNA follows: TGTGCCAGCAGCCCGAGTAGCGGGGGGGAGGAGACCCAGTACTTC.